Below, 19 T cell receptor beta chains from the same sample are listed, as sequenced in a study of response to subunit inactivated influenza vaccine. TCRdb itself ran the RT-PCR reads through MiXCR, one entry per CDR3 protein. The profile shows about 540,000 distinct CDR3 sequences, approximately 14% of them singletons. Material: PBMCs from blood, obtained approximately 12 days after vaccination. Every receptor here comes from a man aged 50 to 59 who received an inactivated influenza vaccine.

The genes are TRBV28 and TRBJ1-6, with TRBD1 matching 7 bases. The V and J ends lost 2 bases and 7 bases, in that order; junction bases with no gene match: 5. The CDR3 covers 15 residues. Germline CDR1 and CDR2: MDHEN and SYDVKM. The CDR3 protein is CASSLVGTANSPLHF. Here the CDR3 DNA reads TGTGCCAGCAGTTTAGTAGGGACAGCCAATTCACCCCTCCACTTT.

In its sample, this clonotype was seen once. The CDR3 region is CASSFFAELGPGTQYF. CDR3 sequence (DNA): TGTGCCAGCAGCTTTTTCGCTGAACTAGGGCCCGGGACCCAGTACTTC. The V gene is TRBV11-1, the J gene TRBJ2-5; the D gene is possibly TRBD2 (5 bases). Looked up from germline, CDR1 is SGHAT and CDR2 is FQDESV (reference sequence). This CDR3 is 16 amino acids long. Trimming left V 3 bases short and J 7 bases short, with 21 bases between.

This clonotype was seen a few times. The chain combines TRBV20-1 with TRBJ2-1, with unresolved D. The V and J ends lost 3 bases and 1 base respectively, with 10 bases between them. The germline V gene encodes CDR1 DFQATT and CDR2 SNEGSKA (reference sequence). This CDR3 contains 14 residues. DNA for the CDR3: TGCAGTGCTAGGGTCAGCGTTTCCTACAATGAGCAGTTCTTC. Its translation: CSARVSVSYNEQFF.

This clonotype was counted many times. The chain combines TRBV10-2 with TRBJ2-7; D remains unclear. This CDR3 has 14 amino acids. CDR1 and CDR2 (germline): WSHSY, SAAADI. The ends were cut back, 0 bases at V and 2 bases at J, with 8 bases in the middle. The CDR3 nucleotides read TGCGCCAGCAGTGAGTCCGGCGGAACCTACGAGCAGTACTTC. Protein: CASSESGGTYEQYF.

V and J are TRBV10-3 and TRBJ2-7; TRBD2 matches 10 bases. J was trimmed by 3 bases and V by 0 bases; bases with no gene match: 5. The CDR3 runs 16 residues. The germline CDR1 and CDR2 sequences are ENHRY and SYGVKD. In DNA, the CDR3 is TGTGCCATCAGTGAGTCAAAGGGACTAGCGATCTACGAGCAGTACTTC. This sequence encodes CAISESKGLAIYEQYF.

This clonotype has only a few counts. The chain employs TRBV18 and TRBJ1-3, with unresolved D. The CDR3 runs 12 residues. CDR1 and CDR2 from the germline V gene are KGHSH and LQKENI. V was shortened by 8 bases and J by 0 bases, with 5 bases between the two germline ends. The CDR3 DNA sequence: TGTGCCAGCGCGGACTCTGGAAACACCATATATTTT. This encodes CASADSGNTIYF.

V and J are TRBV6-5 and TRBJ1-6, with D uncertain. The CDR3 loop spans 15 amino acids. The V and J ends lost 2 bases and 4 bases respectively, with 9 bases between them. Germline V CDR1 and CDR2: MNHEY, SVGAGI. CDR3 protein: CASSYGTAYNSPLHF. The DNA of the CDR3 is TGTGCCAGCAGTTACGGAACCGCGTATAATTCACCCCTCCACTTT.

As DNA, the CDR3 is TGCGCCAGCAGCTTGAACCAAGAGAACACCGGGGAGCTGTTTTTT. Its translation is CASSLNQENTGELFF. This sequence joins TRBV5-1 and TRBJ2-2, with D unresolved. This CDR3 is 15 amino acids long. Germline loops: CDR1 SGHRS, CDR2 YFSETQ. Trimming cost V 1 base and J 1 base, with 8 bases left between them.

In the case of this clonotype: Sequence at one end of the junction differs from germline and may be a read error. The rearrangement joins TRBV20-1 to TRBJ2-1; 7 nucleotides align to TRBD2. Germline V gene data show CDR1 as DFQATT and CDR2 as SNEGSKA (reference sequence). This CDR3 has 17 residues. The DNA of the CDR3 is TGCTGTGCTAGAGATAGCAGCGGGGTGAGCTCCTACAATGAGCAGTTCTTC. Its translation is CCARDSSGVSSYNEQFF.

This rearrangement joins TRBV10-2 to TRBJ2-5, with 8 bases matching TRBD2. This CDR3 has 13 amino acids. The V and J ends lost 7 bases and 5 bases, in that order; junction bases with no gene match: 6. Germline assignment: CDR1 WSHSY and CDR2 SAAADI. CDR3 nucleotide sequence: TGCGCCAGCATTGGACGGGAGGGTGAGACCCAGTACTTC. It yields the protein CASIGREGETQYF.

This clonotype was observed a handful of times. This chain joins TRBV28 and TRBJ1-1; no firm D call. Germline V CDR1 and CDR2: MDHEN, SYDVKM. V shed 2 bases and J shed 14 bases, with 15 bases lying between them. The CDR3 has 12 amino acids. CDR3 nucleotide sequence: TGTGCCAGCAGTTTAGGTGTGGACCTCCCCTTCTTT. It yields the protein CASSLGVDLPFF.

This clonotype was seen many times. The V call is TRBV7-9, the J call TRBJ1-1; D remains unclear. The V and J ends lost 9 bases and 4 bases respectively, with 9 bases between them. CDR3 length equals 11 residues. Germline V gene data show CDR1 as SEHNR and CDR2 as FQNEAQ (reference sequence). The CDR3 region is CASNWGTEAFF. The CDR3 bases are TGTGCCAGTAACTGGGGCACTGAAGCTTTCTTT.

CDR3 sequence: CASSYWDSDNTEAFF. The CDR3 nucleotides read TGTGCCAGCAGTTACTGGGACAGTGACAACACTGAAGCTTTCTTT. The V call is TRBV6-2 or TRBV6-3, the J call TRBJ1-1; 7 bases line up with TRBD1. The CDR3 loop spans 15 amino acids. With V trimmed by 1 base and J by 2 bases, 4 bases remained unmatched. Germline values: CDR1 MNHEY, CDR2 SVGEGT.

The chain links TRBV4-2 to TRBJ2-2; D remains ambiguous. CDR3 size: 15 residues. The germline CDR1 and CDR2 sequences are LGHNA and YNFKEQ. V gave up 0 bases and J gave up 8 bases, with 13 bases separating them. The CDR3 protein is CASSQDGFNLGELFF. Here the CDR3 DNA reads TGTGCCAGCAGCCAAGATGGTTTCAATTTGGGGGAGCTGTTTTTT.

This clonotype was detected only a few times. J is TRBJ1-2 and V is TRBV6-2 or TRBV6-3; no definite D call. Germline V gene lookup returns CDR1 MNHEY and CDR2 SVGEGT. The CDR3 length is 13 residues. V was shortened by 6 bases and J by 4 bases, with 12 bases between the two germline ends. In DNA, the CDR3 is TGTGCCAGCAGCATTAGTCGTTCCTATGGCTACACCTTC. It yields the protein CASSISRSYGYTF.

The chain employs TRBV29-1 and TRBJ2-3; no firm D call. V lost 5 bases and J 6 bases, leaving 12 bases between the germline ends. This CDR3 has 12 amino acids. The germline gives CDR1 SQVTM, CDR2 ANQGSEA. The CDR3 DNA reads TGCAGCGTTAACTACGGCATGGATACGCAGTATTTT. It yields the protein CSVNYGMDTQYF.

The table lists this clonotype with a few counts. The J gene is TRBJ1-1, the V gene TRBV9; 7 bases fit TRBD1. The CDR3 is 16 residues long. Germline-derived CDR1 and CDR2 are SGDLS and YYNGEE. J lost 0 bases, V lost 3 bases, and 8 bases had no gene match. CDR3 amino acids: CASSGNRGSMNTEAFF. DNA for the CDR3: TGTGCCAGCAGCGGAAACAGGGGTTCTATGAACACTGAAGCTTTCTTT.

This chain uses TRBV20-1 with TRBJ2-7, with TRBD1 matching 9 bases. CDR1 DFQATT and CDR2 SNEGSKA come from the germline V gene (reference sequence). This CDR3 has 15 residues. The V segment lost 3 bases and the J segment 3 bases; nucleotides outside the gene matches: 9. For the CDR3, the DNA is TGCAGTGCTAGGGAAGCCGGGACAGGGAACTACGAGCAGTACTTC. It translates to CSAREAGTGNYEQYF.

This clonotype turned up a few times. The genes are TRBV25-1 and TRBJ1-1; D is possibly TRBD1 (6 bases). The CDR3 consists of 13 residues. Looked up from germline, CDR1 is MGHDK and CDR2 is SYGVNS. The V end was cut by 4 bases, the J end by 8 bases, with 14 bases between. CDR3 sequence reads: CASSGWGQGEAFF. The CDR3 coding sequence is TGTGCCAGCAGTGGTTGGGGGCAGGGCGAAGCTTTCTTT.